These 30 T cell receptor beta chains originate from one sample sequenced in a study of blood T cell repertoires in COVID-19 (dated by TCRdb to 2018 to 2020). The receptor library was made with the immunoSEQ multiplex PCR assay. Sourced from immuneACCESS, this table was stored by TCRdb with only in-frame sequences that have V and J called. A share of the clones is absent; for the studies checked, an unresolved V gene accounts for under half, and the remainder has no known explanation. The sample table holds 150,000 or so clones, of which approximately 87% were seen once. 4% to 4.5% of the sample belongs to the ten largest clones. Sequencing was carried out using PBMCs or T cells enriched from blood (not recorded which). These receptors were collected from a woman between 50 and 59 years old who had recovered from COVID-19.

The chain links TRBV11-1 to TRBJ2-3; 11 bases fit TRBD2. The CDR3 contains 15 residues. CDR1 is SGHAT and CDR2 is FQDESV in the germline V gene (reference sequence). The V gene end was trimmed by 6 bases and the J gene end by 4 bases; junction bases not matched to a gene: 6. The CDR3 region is CASSPLAGGPDTQYF. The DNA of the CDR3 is TGTGCCAGCAGTCCCCTAGCGGGGGGTCCAGATACGCAGTATTTT.

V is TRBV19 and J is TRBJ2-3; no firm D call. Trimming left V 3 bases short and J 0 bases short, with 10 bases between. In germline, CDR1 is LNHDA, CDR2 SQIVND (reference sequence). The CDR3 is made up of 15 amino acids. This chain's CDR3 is CASSISTTSTDTQYF. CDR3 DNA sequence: TGTGCCAGTAGTATTTCGACGACTAGCACAGATACGCAGTATTTT.

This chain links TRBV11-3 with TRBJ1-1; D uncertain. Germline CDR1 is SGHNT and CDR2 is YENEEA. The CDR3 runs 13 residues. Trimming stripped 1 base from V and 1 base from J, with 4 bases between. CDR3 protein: CASSLVRNTEAFF. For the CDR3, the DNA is TGTGCCAGCAGCTTAGTGAGGAACACTGAAGCTTTCTTT.

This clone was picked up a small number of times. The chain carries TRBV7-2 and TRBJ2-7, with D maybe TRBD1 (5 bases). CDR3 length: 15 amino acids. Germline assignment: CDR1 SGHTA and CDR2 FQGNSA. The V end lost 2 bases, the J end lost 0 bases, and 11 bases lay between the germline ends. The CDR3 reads CASSLYQGSSYEQYV. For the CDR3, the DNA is TGTGCCAGCAGCTTATATCAGGGCAGCTCCTACGAGCAGTACGTC.

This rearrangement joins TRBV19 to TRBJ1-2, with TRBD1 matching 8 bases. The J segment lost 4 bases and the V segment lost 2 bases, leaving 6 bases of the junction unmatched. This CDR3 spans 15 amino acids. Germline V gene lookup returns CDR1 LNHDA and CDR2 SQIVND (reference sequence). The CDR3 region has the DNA TGTGCCAGTAGTATAAGTCGACAGGGGCCCTATGGCTACACCTTC. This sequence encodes CASSISRQGPYGYTF.

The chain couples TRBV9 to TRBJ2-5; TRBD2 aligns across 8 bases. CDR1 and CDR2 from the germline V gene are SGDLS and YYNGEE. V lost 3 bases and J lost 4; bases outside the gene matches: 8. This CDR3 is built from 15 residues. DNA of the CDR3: TGTGCCAGCAGCGGGCAAGCGGGAGTTGGAGAGACCCAGTACTTC. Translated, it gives CASSGQAGVGETQYF.

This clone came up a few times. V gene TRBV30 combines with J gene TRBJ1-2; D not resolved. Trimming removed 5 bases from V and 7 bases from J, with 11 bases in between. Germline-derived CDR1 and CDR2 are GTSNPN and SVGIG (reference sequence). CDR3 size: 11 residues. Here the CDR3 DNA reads TGTGCCTGGGGGCGGGTGGGTGGCTACACCTTC. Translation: CAWGRVGGYTF.

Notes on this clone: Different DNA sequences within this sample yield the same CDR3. CDR3 region: CASSLQGSNQPQHF. In nucleotides, the CDR3 is TGTGCCAGCAGTCTACAGGGAAGCAATCAGCCCCAGCATTTT. The chain carries TRBV27 and TRBJ1-5, with D possibly TRBD1 on 6 matching bases. This CDR3 is 14 amino acids long. The V and J ends lost 5 bases and 1 base respectively, with 9 bases between them. Per the germline V gene, CDR1 is MNHEY and CDR2 is SMNVEV (reference sequence).

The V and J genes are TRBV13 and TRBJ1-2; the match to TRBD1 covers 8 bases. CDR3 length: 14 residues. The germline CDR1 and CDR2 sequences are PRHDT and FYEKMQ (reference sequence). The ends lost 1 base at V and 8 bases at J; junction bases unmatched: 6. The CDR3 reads CASSLVDREAGYTF. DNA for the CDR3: TGTGCCAGCAGCTTAGTGGACAGGGAGGCAGGCTACACCTTC.

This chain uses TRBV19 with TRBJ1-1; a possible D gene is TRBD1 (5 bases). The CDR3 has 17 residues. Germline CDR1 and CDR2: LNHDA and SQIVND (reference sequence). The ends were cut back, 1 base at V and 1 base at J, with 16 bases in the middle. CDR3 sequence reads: CASSIGWPSGPNTEAFF. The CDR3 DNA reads TGTGCCAGTAGTATAGGTTGGCCTTCAGGGCCGAACACTGAAGCTTTCTTT. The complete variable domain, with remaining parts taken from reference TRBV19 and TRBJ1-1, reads DGGITQSPKYLFRKEGQNVTLSCEQNLNHDAMYWYRQDPGQGLRLIYYSQIVNDFQKGDIAEGYSVSREKKESFPLTVTSAQKNPTAFYLCASSIGWPSGPNTEAFFGQGTRLTVV.

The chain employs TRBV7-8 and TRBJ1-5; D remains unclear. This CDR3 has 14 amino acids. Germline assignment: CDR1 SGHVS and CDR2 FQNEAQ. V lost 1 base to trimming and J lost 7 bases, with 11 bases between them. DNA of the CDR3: TGTGCCAGCAGCTTAGTCCAGGTATTGCAGCCCCAGCATTTT. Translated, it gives CASSLVQVLQPQHF.

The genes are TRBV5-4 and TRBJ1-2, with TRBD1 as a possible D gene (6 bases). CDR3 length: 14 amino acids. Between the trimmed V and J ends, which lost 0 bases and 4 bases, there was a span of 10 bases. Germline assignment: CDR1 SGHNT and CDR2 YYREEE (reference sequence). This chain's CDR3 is CASSLVGQSYGYTF. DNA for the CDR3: TGTGCCAGCAGCTTGGTTGGACAGAGCTATGGCTACACCTTC.

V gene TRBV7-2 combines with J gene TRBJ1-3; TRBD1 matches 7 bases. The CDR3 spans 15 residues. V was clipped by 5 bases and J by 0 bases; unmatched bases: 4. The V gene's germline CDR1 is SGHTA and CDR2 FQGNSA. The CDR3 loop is CASSTTGDSGNTIYF. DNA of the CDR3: TGTGCCAGCAGCACTACAGGGGACTCTGGAAACACCATATATTTT.

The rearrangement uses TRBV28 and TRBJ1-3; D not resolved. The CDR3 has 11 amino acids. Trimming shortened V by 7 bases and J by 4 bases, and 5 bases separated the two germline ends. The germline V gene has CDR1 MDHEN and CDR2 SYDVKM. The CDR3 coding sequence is TGTGCCAGCACCCGGGGAAACACCATATATTTT. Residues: CASTRGNTIYF.

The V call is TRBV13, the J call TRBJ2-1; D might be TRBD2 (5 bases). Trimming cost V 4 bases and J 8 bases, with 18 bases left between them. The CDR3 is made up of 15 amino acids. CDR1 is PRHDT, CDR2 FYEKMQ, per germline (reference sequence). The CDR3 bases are TGTGCCAGCAGCTCCCCTGGCGGGCTCTGGGATGAGCAGTTCTTC. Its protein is CASSSPGGLWDEQFF.

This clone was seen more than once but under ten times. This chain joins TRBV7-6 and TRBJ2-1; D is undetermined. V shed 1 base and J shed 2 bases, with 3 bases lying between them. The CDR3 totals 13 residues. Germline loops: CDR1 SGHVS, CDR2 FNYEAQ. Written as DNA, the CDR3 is TGTGCCAGCAGCTTAGGGCCCTACAATGAGCAGTTCTTC. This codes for CASSLGPYNEQFF. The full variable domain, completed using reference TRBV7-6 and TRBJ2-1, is GAGVSQSPRYKVTKRGQDVALRCDPISGHVSLYWYRQALGQGPEFLTYFNYEAQQDKSGLPNDRFSAERPEGSISTLTIQRTEQRDSAMYRCASSLGPYNEQFFGPGTRLTVL.

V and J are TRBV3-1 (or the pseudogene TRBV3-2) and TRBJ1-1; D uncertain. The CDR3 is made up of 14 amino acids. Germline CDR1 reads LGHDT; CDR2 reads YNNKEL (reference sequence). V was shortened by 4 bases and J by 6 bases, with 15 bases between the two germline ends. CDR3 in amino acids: CASSPRRGSPEAFF. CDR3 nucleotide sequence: TGTGCCAGCAGCCCGAGACGAGGGTCCCCTGAAGCTTTCTTT.

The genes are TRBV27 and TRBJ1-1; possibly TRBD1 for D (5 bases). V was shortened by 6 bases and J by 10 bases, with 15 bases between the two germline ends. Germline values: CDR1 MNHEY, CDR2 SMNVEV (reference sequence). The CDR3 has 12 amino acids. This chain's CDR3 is CASRTFQGIAFF. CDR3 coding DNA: TGTGCCAGCAGAACGTTTCAGGGAATAGCTTTCTTT.

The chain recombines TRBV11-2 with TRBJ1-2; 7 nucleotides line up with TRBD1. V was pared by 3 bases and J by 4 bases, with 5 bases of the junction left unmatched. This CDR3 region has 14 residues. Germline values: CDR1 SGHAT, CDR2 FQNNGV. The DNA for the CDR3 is TGTGCCAGCAGCTTCCCGGGACAGCCCTATGGCTACACCTTC. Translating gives CASSFPGQPYGYTF.

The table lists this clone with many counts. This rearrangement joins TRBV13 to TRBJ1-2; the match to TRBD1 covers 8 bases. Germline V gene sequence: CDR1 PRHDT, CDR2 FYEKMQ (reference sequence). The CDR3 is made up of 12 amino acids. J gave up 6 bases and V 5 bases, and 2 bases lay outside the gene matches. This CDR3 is CASSLGQDGYTF. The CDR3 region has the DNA TGTGCCAGCAGCCTGGGACAGGATGGCTACACCTTC.

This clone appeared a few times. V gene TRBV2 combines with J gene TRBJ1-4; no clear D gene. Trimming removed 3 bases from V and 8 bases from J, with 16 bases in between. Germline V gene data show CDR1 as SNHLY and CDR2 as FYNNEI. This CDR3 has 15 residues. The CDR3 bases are TGTGCCAGCAGTGAGATGGACGCATCGGGGGAAAAACTGTTTTTT. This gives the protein CASSEMDASGEKLFF. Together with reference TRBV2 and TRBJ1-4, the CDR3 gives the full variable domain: EPEVTQTPSHQVTQMGQEVILRCVPISNHLYFYWYRQILGQKVEFLVSFYNNEISEKSEIFDDQFSVERPDGSNFTLKIRSTKLEDSAMYFCASSEMDASGEKLFFGSGTQLSVL.

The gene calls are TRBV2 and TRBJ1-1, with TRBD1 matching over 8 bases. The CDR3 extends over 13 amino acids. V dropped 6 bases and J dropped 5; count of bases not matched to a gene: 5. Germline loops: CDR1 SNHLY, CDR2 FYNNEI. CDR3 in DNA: TGTGCCAGCAGCCCCTGGACAGGGACTGAAGCTTTCTTT. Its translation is CASSPWTGTEAFF. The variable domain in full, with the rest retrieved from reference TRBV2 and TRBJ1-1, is EPEVTQTPSHQVTQMGQEVILRCVPISNHLYFYWYRQILGQKVEFLVSFYNNEISEKSEIFDDQFSVERPDGSNFTLKIRSTKLEDSAMYFCASSPWTGTEAFFGQGTRLTVV.

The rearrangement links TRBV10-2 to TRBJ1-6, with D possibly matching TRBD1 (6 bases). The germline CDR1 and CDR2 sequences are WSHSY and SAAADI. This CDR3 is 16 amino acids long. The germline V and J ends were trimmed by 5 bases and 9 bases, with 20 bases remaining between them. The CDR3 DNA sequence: TGCGCCAGCAGTCCGGGCCAAGGGGGGGGTAGTTCACCCCTCCACTTT. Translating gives CASSPGQGGGSSPLHF.

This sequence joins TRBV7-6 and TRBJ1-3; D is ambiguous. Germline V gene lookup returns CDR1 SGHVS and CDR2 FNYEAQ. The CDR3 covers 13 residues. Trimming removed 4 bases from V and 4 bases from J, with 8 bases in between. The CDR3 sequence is CASSWQEGNTIYF. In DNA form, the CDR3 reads TGTGCCAGCAGCTGGCAGGAAGGAAACACCATATATTTT.

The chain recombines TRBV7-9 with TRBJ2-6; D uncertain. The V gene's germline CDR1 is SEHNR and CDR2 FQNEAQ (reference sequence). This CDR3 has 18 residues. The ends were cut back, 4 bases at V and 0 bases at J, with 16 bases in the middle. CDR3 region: CASSSNGPTFSGANVLTF. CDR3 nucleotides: TGTGCCAGCAGCTCAAATGGGCCAACTTTCTCTGGGGCCAACGTCCTGACTTTC.

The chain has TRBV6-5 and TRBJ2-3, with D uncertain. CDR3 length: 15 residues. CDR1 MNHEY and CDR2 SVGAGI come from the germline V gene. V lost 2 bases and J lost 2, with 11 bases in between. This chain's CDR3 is CASSYGSSLTDTQYF. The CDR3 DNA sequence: TGTGCCAGCAGTTACGGGTCTAGTCTCACAGATACGCAGTATTTT.

The CDR3: CASSRVNAYTEAFF. CDR3 in DNA: TGTGCCAGCAGCCGCGTCAATGCTTACACTGAAGCTTTCTTT. The genes are TRBV3-1 (or the pseudogene TRBV3-2) and TRBJ1-1; D is ambiguous. The CDR3 is made up of 14 amino acids. The V gene's germline CDR1 is LGHDT and CDR2 YNNKEL (reference sequence). Trimming shortened V by 4 bases and J by 3 bases, and 12 bases separated the two germline ends.

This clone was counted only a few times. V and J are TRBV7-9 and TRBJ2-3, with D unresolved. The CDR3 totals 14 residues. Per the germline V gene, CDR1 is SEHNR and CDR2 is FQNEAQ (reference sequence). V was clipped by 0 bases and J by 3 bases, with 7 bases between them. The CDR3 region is CASSLALGTDTQYF. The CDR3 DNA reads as TGTGCCAGCAGCTTAGCCCTCGGTACAGATACGCAGTATTTT. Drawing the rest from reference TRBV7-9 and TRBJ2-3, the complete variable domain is DTGVSQNPRHKITKRGQNVTFRCDPISEHNRLYWYRQTLGQGPEFLTYFQNEAQLEKSRLLSDRFSAERPKGSFSTLEIQRTEQGDSAMYLCASSLALGTDTQYFGPGTRLTVL.

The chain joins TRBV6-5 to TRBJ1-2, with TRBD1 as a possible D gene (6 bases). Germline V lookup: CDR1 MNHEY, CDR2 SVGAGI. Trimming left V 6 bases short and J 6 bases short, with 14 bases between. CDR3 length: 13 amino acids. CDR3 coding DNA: TGTGCCAGCAGAACCCAGGGGTGGCATGGCTACACCTTC. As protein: CASRTQGWHGYTF.

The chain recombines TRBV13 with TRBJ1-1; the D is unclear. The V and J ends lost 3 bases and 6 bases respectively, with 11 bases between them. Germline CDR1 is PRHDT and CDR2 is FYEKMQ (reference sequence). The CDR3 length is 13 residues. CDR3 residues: CASSLAGEAEAFF. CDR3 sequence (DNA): TGTGCCAGCAGCTTGGCCGGGGAAGCTGAAGCTTTCTTT.